Listed here is a single T cell receptor beta chain. Its specificity is not known. This entry comes from a study of cytotoxic CD8 clonotypes in ibrutinib-treated CLL. General study findings and limits: Clonality increased with ibrutinib response but returned toward baseline at progression.

Genomic DNA for TCR beta libraries, 2 to 2.5 micrograms, came from cryopreserved PBMCs. Here immunoSEQ multiplex PCR was the method, and the copy in TCRdb shows in-frame clones only, minus some. The sample consists of 150,000 or so clones, over 75% of them appearing once. The CDR3 extends over 18 amino acids. CDR1 SGHVS and CDR2 FNYEAQ come from the germline V gene. The junction had 8 bases not matched to a gene; V was cut back by 0 bases and J by 3 bases. The chain uses TRBV7-6 and TRBJ2-3; TRBD1 aligns across 11 bases. The sequence was collected from a human donor with chronic lymphocytic leukemia. The source was PBMCs, collected after 36 months of ibrutinib treatment. CDR3 DNA sequence: TGTGCCAGCAGCTTAGCGATGGGGACAGGGGGGGAGACAGATACGCAGTATTTT. Translated: CASSLAMGTGGETDTQYF.